This record covers a single T cell receptor beta chain. Its specificity is not known. V was clipped by 8 bases and J by 5 bases, with 15 bases between them. CDR1 is MNHEY, CDR2 SVGAGI, per germline. The CDR3 covers 13 residues. Investigators took around 10 milliliters of peripheral blood from every donor. The authors ran a second PCR of roughly 7 to 11 cycles using a sample-barcoded 5' primer and a J-beta primer mix. TCRdb itself ran the 5' RACE reads through MiXCR, one entry per CDR3 protein. The sample has fewer than 700,000 distinct CDR3 sequences, less than 60% seen once. The data are from a study of blood T cells in healthy people across ages. As for the study in general: With template switching, about one barcoded beta molecule was captured per two T cells.

Points from the study as a whole: In long-lived donors, naive CD4+ cell counts and diversity exceeded those of aged donors.

This receptor was identified in an older man in good health. The chain carries TRBV6-5 and TRBJ1-1; D is ambiguous. Sequenced sample: blood. The CDR3 sequence: CASQTRGETEAFF. The CDR3 DNA follows: TGTGCCAGCCAGACACGCGGGGAGACTGAAGCTTTCTTT.